This is a list of T cell receptor beta chains from one sample in a study of graft-versus-host responses after intestinal transplantation. Assay: immunoSEQ multiplex PCR; the TCRdb copy retains only in-frame clones and omits some. The sample has some 81,000 clones, approximately 88% seen once. No antigens are known for them. The specimen comprised unstimulated CD4+ T cells sorted from spleen or lymph node cells, sampled before intestinal transplant. The receptors shown here come from a human donor who received an intestinal transplant. CDR3s include the opening cysteine and the closing phenylalanine or tryptophan. The D gene is left open where the match is weak. Rows give clone size only sometimes, using once, few, many, or a class for an expanded clone.

d_gene	abundance	v_gene	j_gene	CDR3nt	CDR3aa
TRBD1	-	TRBV27	TRBJ1-5	TGTGCCAGCAGTTTGACAGGGGGGAACAATCAGCCCCAGCATTTT	CASSLTGGNNQPQHF
-	-	TRBV5-6	TRBJ2-5	TGTGCCAGCAGCTTGCTGGGCCGTGGTGCACAAGAGACCCAGTACTTC	CASSLLGRGAQETQYF
-	-	TRBV7-3	TRBJ1-2	TGTGCCAGCAGCCCTGGCGGGGGGAATTATGGCTACACCTTC	CASSPGGGNYGYTF
-	-	TRBV28	TRBJ2-3	TGTGCCAGCACGACTAGTACCGATACGCAGTATTTT	CASTTSTDTQYF
TRBD2	-	TRBV7-8	TRBJ2-7	TGTGCCAGCAGCCCGCCGGGAGGGACTCGGGAGCAGTACTTC	CASSPPGGTREQYF
TRBD1	-	TRBV15	TRBJ1-5	TGTGCCACCAGCAGAGGGATACAGGGGCCAAATCAGCCCCAGCATTTT	CATSRGIQGPNQPQHF
TRBD2	-	TRBV5-1	TRBJ2-3	TGCGCCAGCAGCGACGGACTAGCGGGACACACAGATACGCAGTATTTT	CASSDGLAGHTDTQYF
TRBD1	once	TRBV11-2	TRBJ2-7	TGTGCCAGCAGCTTAGGGGGGACAGGAATCTACGAGCAGTACTTC	CASSLGGTGIYEQYF
-	-	TRBV5-1	TRBJ1-6	TGCGCCAGCAGCTTGGCAGAAAATTCACCCCTCCACTTT	CASSLAENSPLHF
TRBD2	-	TRBV5-1	TRBJ2-7	TGCGCCAGCAGCGGGACTAGCGGGAGCTCCTACGAGCAGTACTTC	CASSGTSGSSYEQYF
-	-	TRBV19	TRBJ2-7	TGTGCCAGTAGCCCGTTTGGAGGGGTTAGCTCCTACGAGCAGTACTTC	CASSPFGGVSSYEQYF
TRBD2	-	TRBV7-8	TRBJ2-5	TGTGCCAGCAGCTCAACTGGACTAGCGGGAGTAGAGACCCAGTACTTC	CASSSTGLAGVETQYF
-	-	TRBV5-1	TRBJ2-7	TGCGCCAGCAGCTTTGAGGGAGGTATCGGCTACGAGCAGTACTTC	CASSFEGGIGYEQYF
TRBD1	-	TRBV27	TRBJ2-3	TGTGCCACAAGACAGGGGTGGACACAAGATACGCAGTATTTT	CATRQGWTQDTQYF
-	-	TRBV19	TRBJ2-3	TGTGCCAGTACCTCGGAGATCGGGGGAGGCACAGATACGCAGTATTTT	CASTSEIGGGTDTQYF
-	-	TRBV2	TRBJ2-7	TGTGCCAGCAGTGAAACCTACGAGCAGTACTTC	CASSETYEQYF
TRBD1	-	TRBV27	TRBJ1-1	TGTGCCAGCAGTCCCGGACAGGGGCGATCCATGAACACTGAAGCTTTCTTT	CASSPGQGRSMNTEAFF
-	once	TRBV10-3	TRBJ1-1	TGTGCCATCAGTGAGTCACCGGGGTCGGGCACTGAAGCTTTCTTT	CAISESPGSGTEAFF
-	-	TRBV10-3	TRBJ2-1	TGTGCCATTTCTAGTAACTACAATGAGCAGTTCTTC	CAISSNYNEQFF
-	-	TRBV9	TRBJ1-2	TGTGCCAGCAGCGTAGATTTGGGGGGGACTGGCTACACCTTC	CASSVDLGGTGYTF
-	-	TRBV30	TRBJ2-1	TGTGCCTGGAGTCTATCGGGACTTGGCGATGAGCAGTTCTTC	CAWSLSGLGDEQFF
TRBD1	-	TRBV10-3	TRBJ2-7	TGTGCCATCAGGGGGACAGTAGAATACGAGCAGTACTTC	CAIRGTVEYEQYF
TRBD1	-	TRBV23-1	TRBJ2-3	TGCGCCAGCGGGGGGAAGGGACAGGGGATAGATACGCAGTATTTT	CASGGKGQGIDTQYF
TRBD2	-	TRBV7-2	TRBJ2-3	TGTGCCAGCAGCTTCGGGGGGGGAGATACGCAGTATTTT	CASSFGGGDTQYF
TRBD2	-	TRBV5-1	TRBJ2-2	TGCGCCAGCAGCTTGGTCGGCGGGGGGACCGACACCGGGGAGCTGTTTTTT	CASSLVGGGTDTGELFF
-	once	TRBV9	TRBJ2-5	TGTGCCAGCAGCGTGGGACTTCAAGAGACCCAGTACTTC	CASSVGLQETQYF
TRBD2	-	TRBV29-1	TRBJ2-5	TGCAGCGTTGGCGGGGGGGGCGGTGGGGAGACCCAGTACTTC	CSVGGGGGGETQYF
TRBD1	-	TRBV6-5	TRBJ2-7	TGTGCCACCTCCCACAGGGGACGGGTCGAGCAGTACTTC	CATSHRGRVEQYF
-	few	TRBV5-1	TRBJ2-7	TGCGCCAGCAGCCCATTAGGGGTATCCTACGAGCAGTACTTC	CASSPLGVSYEQYF
-	-	TRBV7-8	TRBJ1-1	TGTGCCAGCAGCTTAGTGGGAGGGGTGGACACTGAAGCTTTCTTT	CASSLVGGVDTEAFF
TRBD1	-	TRBV5-1	TRBJ2-3	TGCGCCAGCAGCAACTATGGACAGGCAGATACGCAGTATTTT	CASSNYGQADTQYF
-	-	TRBV6-5	TRBJ2-1	TGTGCCAGCTCATTAGCGGCCTCCTACAATGAGCAGTTCTTC	CASSLAASYNEQFF
-	-	TRBV29-1	TRBJ2-2	TGCAGCGCGGCGGCGGAAGGTTCGGGCACCGGGGAGCTGTTTTTT	CSAAAEGSGTGELFF
-	-	TRBV6-6	TRBJ1-4	TGTGCCAGCAGTTACTCCACGCCGGGACACAATGAAAAACTGTTTTTT	CASSYSTPGHNEKLFF
-	few	TRBV6-5	TRBJ1-2	TGTGCCAGCAGTCCACAGGGTGTGGGGGGCTACACCTTC	CASSPQGVGGYTF
-	-	TRBV6-5	TRBJ1-2	TGTGCCAGCAGTTTCAGGGCTAACTATGGCTACACCTTC	CASSFRANYGYTF
TRBD2	-	TRBV2	TRBJ2-2	TGTGCCAGCAGTGTTGGGCTAGCGGGAGCTGTGGAGCTGTTTTTT	CASSVGLAGAVELFF
-	once	TRBV10-3	TRBJ1-1	TGTGCCATCAGTGGCTTCGCGGGAATTGGTACTGAAGCTTTCTTT	CAISGFAGIGTEAFF
TRBD2	-	TRBV5-4	TRBJ2-7	TGTGCCAGCAGCGAAGCGGGAGTTGGCTACGAGCAGTACTTC	CASSEAGVGYEQYF